This is a list of T cell receptor beta chains from one sample in a study of cytotoxic CD8 clonotypes in ibrutinib-treated CLL. The table came from immunoSEQ multiplex PCR; TCRdb's copy has only in-frame clones and leaves some out. In the table there are about 300,000 clones, more than 70% of which are singletons. The specimen comprised PBMCs, sampled at disease progression, from a patient treated with ibrutinib. These receptors all come from a human donor with chronic lymphocytic leukemia. Both conserved end residues are part of each CDR3. Fields, in order: J gene, clone size, V gene, D gene, CDR3 protein, CDR3 DNA. A D gene is named only where the DNA matches it firmly. For some rows the clone size is stated as once, few or many, or as a class when expanded; others skip it.

TRBJ2-1 | - | TRBV5-6 | TRBD1 | CASSLLLGTGSYNEQFF | TGTGCCAGCAGCTTGCTTTTAGGGACAGGGTCCTACAATGAGCAGTTCTTC
TRBJ2-2 | - | TRBV27 | - | CASSLLGPPNTGELFF | TGTGCCAGCAGCCTTCTAGGGCCCCCGAACACCGGGGAGCTGTTTTTT
TRBJ2-7 | few | TRBV19 | TRBD1 | CASSWTGAYEQYF | TGTGCCAGTAGTTGGACAGGGGCCTACGAGCAGTACTTC
TRBJ2-5 | few | TRBV29-1 | TRBD1 | CSVDKDRYQETQYF | TGCAGCGTTGATAAGGACAGGTACCAAGAGACCCAGTACTTC
TRBJ2-7 | - | TRBV11-1 | TRBD2 | CASSRGTSGSYGEQYF | TGTGCCAGCAGCCGAGGGACTAGCGGGAGTTATGGCGAGCAGTACTTC
TRBJ2-2 | - | TRBV27 | - | CASINAGRVGTGELFF | TGTGCCAGCATCAACGCTGGCAGGGTTGGGACCGGGGAGCTGTTTTTT
TRBJ2-1 | once | TRBV9 | - | CASSVVPGRTYNEQFF | TGTGCCAGCAGCGTAGTGCCAGGGAGGACCTACAATGAGCAGTTCTTC
TRBJ1-2 | - | TRBV9 | - | CASSVGANYGYTF | TGTGCCAGCAGCGTTGGGGCTAACTATGGCTACACCTTC
TRBJ2-1 | once | TRBV4-3 | TRBD2 | CASSPWLAGVLNEQFF | TGCGCCAGCAGCCCTTGGCTAGCGGGAGTTCTGAATGAGCAGTTCTTC
TRBJ2-7 | - | TRBV13 | TRBD1 | CASSDGQGASEQYF | TGTGCCAGCAGCGACGGACAGGGGGCGAGCGAGCAGTACTTC
TRBJ2-3 | few | TRBV7-3 | TRBD1 | CASSLTGGTDTQYF | TGTGCCAGCAGCTTGACAGGGGGCACAGATACGCAGTATTTT
TRBJ2-6 | - | TRBV5-1 | - | CASSLDRTASLNHVRANVLTF | TGCGCCAGCAGCTTGGATCGGACAGCAAGCCTCAATCACGTACGGGCCAACGTCCTGACTTTC
TRBJ2-5 | - | TRBV6-6 | - | CASSYSGSLQETQYF | TGTGCCAGCAGTTACTCGGGCAGCCTCCAAGAGACCCAGTACTTC
TRBJ2-7 | - | TRBV14 | - | CASSQRGGFYEQYF | TGTGCCAGCAGCCAAAGGGGAGGTTTCTACGAGCAGTACTTC